The rows below give T cell receptor beta chains drawn from one sample of a study of human T cells and chemical hapten exposure. Each CDR3 protein gets one entry after TCRdb re-called the RACE reads with MiXCR. The sample gives about 200,000 distinct CDR3 sequences, approximately 24% of which show up once; 2% to 2.5% is in the top ten. Sequenced here: whole blood, sampled in connection with sensitization to the hapten diphenylcyclopropenone (DPC). Receptors originate from a woman in her forties with alopecia areata. Some clones in this sample may be carry-over from other donors' samples. The CDR3 runs from the conserved cysteine through the conserved F or W. The D gene is left open where the match is weak. Size is omitted from some rows. Given values are once, few, many or a class for expanded clones.

length	V	J	D	size	CDR3	DNA
12	TRBV6-5	TRBJ1-4	.	few	CASSSPGAKLFF	TGTGCCAGCAGTTCCCCAGGGGCAAAACTGTTTTTT
16	TRBV6-2/TRBV6-3	TRBJ1-5	TRBD1	.	CASSRAGTGDNQPQHF	TGTGCCAGCAGTCGCGCCGGGACAGGGGACAATCAGCCCCAGCATTTT
12	TRBV27	TRBJ2-7	.	.	CARPSGAYEQYF	TGTGCCAGACCATCAGGGGCATACGAGCAGTACTTC
12	TRBV29-1	TRBJ1-1	.	few	CSVVEGITEAFF	TGCAGCGTTGTCGAGGGTATCACTGAAGCTTTCTTT
14	TRBV20-1	TRBJ2-4	.	few	CSAEIYLAKNIQYF	TGCAGTGCAGAGATTTATCTAGCCAAAAACATTCAGTACTTC
15	TRBV4-1	TRBJ2-1	TRBD2	many	CASSASGGSYNEQFF	TGCGCCAGCAGCGCTAGCGGGGGGTCCTACAATGAGCAGTTCTTC
17	TRBV6-2/TRBV6-3	TRBJ1-5	TRBD1	.	CASSSKPGQKSNQPQHF	TGTGCCAGCAGTTCCAAGCCGGGACAGAAAAGCAATCAGCCCCAGCATTTT
15	TRBV4-2	TRBJ2-5	.	.	CASSQFRGTQETQYF	TGTGCCAGCAGCCAATTTAGGGGGACTCAAGAGACCCAGTACTTC
15	TRBV27	TRBJ2-7	.	.	CASSSAGPFSYEQYF	TGTGCCAGCAGTTCCGCAGGCCCTTTCTCCTACGAGCAGTACTTC
11	TRBV9	TRBJ1-2	.	few	CASSRDHGYTF	TGTGCCAGCAGCCGGGACCACGGCTACACCTTC
13	TRBV7-2	TRBJ2-3	.	many	CASSIRRTDTQYF	TGTGCCAGCAGTATACGACGCACAGATACGCAGTATTTT
12	TRBV7-2	TRBJ2-1	.	.	CASSLGVNEQFF	TGTGCCAGCAGCTTAGGTGTGAATGAGCAGTTCTTC
16	TRBV7-9	TRBJ2-1	TRBD1	.	CASSRQRTGGYNEQFF	TGTGCCAGCAGCAGACAAAGGACAGGGGGCTACAATGAGCAGTTCTTC
14	TRBV15	TRBJ2-3	TRBD2	.	CATSRTSLTDTQYF	TGTGCCACCAGCCGGACTAGTCTCACAGATACGCAGTATTTT
13	TRBV7-2	TRBJ2-3	.	few	CASSLLLADTQYF	TGTGCCAGCAGCTTATTGCTCGCAGATACGCAGTATTTT
15	TRBV27	TRBJ2-7	TRBD2	.	CASSLSGRAPYEQYF	TGTGCCAGCAGCCTTAGCGGGAGGGCCCCCTACGAGCAGTACTTC
12	TRBV7-9	TRBJ2-7	TRBD2	many	CASSRDYREQYF	TGTGCCAGCAGCAGGGACTATCGCGAGCAGTACTTC
14	TRBV6-2/TRBV6-3	TRBJ2-2	.	.	CASIPDTYTGELFF	TGTGCCAGCATCCCGGACACCTACACCGGGGAGCTGTTTTTT
15	TRBV27	TRBJ2-7	TRBD1	few	CASSFRGGDIYEQYF	TGTGCCAGCAGTTTCCGAGGGGGCGATATTTACGAGCAGTACTTC
14	TRBV7-2	TRBJ2-1	.	.	CASSPGMNWHEQFF	TGTGCCAGCAGTCCAGGGATGAACTGGCATGAGCAGTTCTTC
13	TRBV28	TRBJ2-5	.	few	CASSRSATVTQYF	TGTGCCAGCAGCCGCAGTGCTACCGTGACCCAGTACTTC
16	TRBV20-1	TRBJ2-7	TRBD2	.	CSARDRLAGFLGEQYF	TGCAGTGCTAGAGACCGACTAGCGGGGTTTCTGGGCGAGCAGTACTTC
15	TRBV10-3	TRBJ2-3	.	.	CATQRGGKNTDTQYF	TGTGCCACCCAAAGAGGGGGAAAAAACACAGATACGCAGTATTTT
14	TRBV5-1	TRBJ2-7	.	.	CASSLVGTTYEQYF	TGCGCCAGCAGCTTGGTAGGGACAACTTACGAGCAGTACTTC
17	TRBV4-3	TRBJ1-1	.	few	CASSQGGPPGLFTEAFF	TGCGCCAGCAGCCAAGGGGGACCACCGGGACTCTTTACTGAAGCTTTCTTT
14	TRBV29-1	TRBJ2-7	.	few	CSVEFGSGSYEQYF	TGCAGCGTTGAGTTCGGGTCCGGATCCTACGAGCAGTACTTC
14	TRBV10-3	TRBJ2-7	TRBD1	.	CAIRGGTGWGEQYF	TGTGCCATCAGGGGAGGGACAGGGTGGGGCGAGCAGTACTTC
17	TRBV4-3	TRBJ2-2	TRBD2	few	CASSQALTSGPTGELFF	TGCGCCAGCAGCCAAGCTTTGACTAGCGGGCCTACCGGGGAGCTGTTTTTT
14	TRBV28	TRBJ1-1	.	.	CASSSPRDTDEAFF	TGTGCCAGCAGTTCCCCCCGGGACACGGATGAAGCTTTCTTT
14	TRBV6-5	TRBJ1-6	.	few	CASSWDSYNSPLHF	TGTGCCAGCAGTTGGGACTCCTATAATTCACCCCTCCACTTT
15	TRBV7-6	TRBJ1-3	TRBD1	.	CASSWDRGSGNTIYF	TGTGCCAGCAGCTGGGACAGGGGTTCTGGAAACACCATATATTTT
16	TRBV7-9	TRBJ2-7	.	many	CASSLSFQGRTYEQYF	TGTGCCAGCAGCTTATCTTTCCAGGGGAGAACCTACGAGCAGTACTTC